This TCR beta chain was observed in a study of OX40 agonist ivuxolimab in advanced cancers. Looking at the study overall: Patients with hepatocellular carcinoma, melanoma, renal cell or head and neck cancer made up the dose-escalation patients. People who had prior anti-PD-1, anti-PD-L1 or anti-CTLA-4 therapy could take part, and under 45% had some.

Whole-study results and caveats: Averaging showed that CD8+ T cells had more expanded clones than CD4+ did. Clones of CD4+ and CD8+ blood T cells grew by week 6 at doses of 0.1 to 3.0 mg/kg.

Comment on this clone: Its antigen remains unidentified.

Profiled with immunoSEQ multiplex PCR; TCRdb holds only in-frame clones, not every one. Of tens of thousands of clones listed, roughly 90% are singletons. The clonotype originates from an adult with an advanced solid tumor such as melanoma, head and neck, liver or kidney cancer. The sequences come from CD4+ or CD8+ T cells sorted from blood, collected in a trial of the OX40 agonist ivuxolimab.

The DNA for the CDR3 is TGTGCCAGCAGTGAAGTCAGGACGGGGAACACTGAAGCTTTCTTT. It specifies CASSEVRTGNTEAFF. This chain uses TRBV2 with TRBJ1-1; D is uncertain. V was clipped by 1 base and J by 1 base, with 10 bases between them. The germline V gene has CDR1 SNHLY and CDR2 FYNNEI. The CDR3 runs to 15 residues. Using reference TRBV2 and TRBJ1-1 for the parts outside the CDR3, the full variable domain is EPEVTQTPSHQVTQMGQEVILRCVPISNHLYFYWYRQILGQKVEFLVSFYNNEISEKSEIFDDQFSVERPDGSNFTLKIRSTKLEDSAMYFCASSEVRTGNTEAFFGQGTRLTVV.